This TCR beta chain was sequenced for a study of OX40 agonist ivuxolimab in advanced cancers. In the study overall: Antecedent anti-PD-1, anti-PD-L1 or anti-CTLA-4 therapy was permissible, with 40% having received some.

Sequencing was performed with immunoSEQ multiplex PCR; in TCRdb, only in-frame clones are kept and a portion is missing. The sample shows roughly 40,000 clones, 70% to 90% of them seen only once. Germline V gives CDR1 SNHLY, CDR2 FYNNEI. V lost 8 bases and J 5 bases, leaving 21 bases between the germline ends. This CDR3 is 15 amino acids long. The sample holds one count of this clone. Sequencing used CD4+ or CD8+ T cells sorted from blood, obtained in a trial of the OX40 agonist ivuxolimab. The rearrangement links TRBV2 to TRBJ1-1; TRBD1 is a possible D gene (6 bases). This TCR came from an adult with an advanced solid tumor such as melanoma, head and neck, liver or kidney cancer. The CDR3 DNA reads TGTGCCAGCCACGGGGTCGGGGGGCAAAGAACTGAAGCTTTCTTT. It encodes CASHGVGGQRTEAFF.